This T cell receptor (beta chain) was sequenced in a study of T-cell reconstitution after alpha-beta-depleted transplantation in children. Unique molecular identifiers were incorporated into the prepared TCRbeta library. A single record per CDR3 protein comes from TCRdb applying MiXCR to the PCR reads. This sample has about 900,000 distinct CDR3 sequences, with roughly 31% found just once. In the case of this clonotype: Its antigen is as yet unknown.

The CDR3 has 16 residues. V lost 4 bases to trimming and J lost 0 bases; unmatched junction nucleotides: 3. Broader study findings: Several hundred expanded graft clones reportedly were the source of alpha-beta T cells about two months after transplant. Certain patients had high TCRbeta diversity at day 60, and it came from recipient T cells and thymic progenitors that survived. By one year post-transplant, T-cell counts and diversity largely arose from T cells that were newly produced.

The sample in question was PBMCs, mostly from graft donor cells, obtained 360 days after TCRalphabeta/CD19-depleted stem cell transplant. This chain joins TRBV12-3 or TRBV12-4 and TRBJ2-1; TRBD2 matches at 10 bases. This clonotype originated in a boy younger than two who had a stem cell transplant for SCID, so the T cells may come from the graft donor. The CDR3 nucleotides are TGTGCCAGCAGTTGGCTAGCGGGGGCCTCCTACAATGAGCAGTTCTTC. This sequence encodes CASSWLAGASYNEQFF.